The 21 T cell receptor beta chains below were found in one sample sequenced in a study of circulating tumor DNA in untreated peripheral T-cell lymphoma. Assay used: immunoSEQ multiplex PCR; TCRdb lists only in-frame clones, some missing. The data show around 2,500 clones, with 60% to 75% seen just once and under 9.5% held by the top ten. The specimen sequenced was tumor tissue. The receptors were gathered from a human donor with peripheral T-cell lymphoma.

This chain joins TRBV12-1 and TRBJ2-7; the D segment call TRBD1 is taken from the table without a DNA check. TRBV12-1 is recorded as a pseudogene. The CDR3 consists of 14 residues. CDR3 coding DNA: TGTGCCAGCAGCCGTCGACAGGGGGTCTACGAGCAGTACTTC. Translation: CASSRRQGVYEQYF.

The chain is built from TRBV19 and TRBJ2-1, with D perhaps TRBD1 (6 bases). The V gene's germline CDR1 is LNHDA and CDR2 SQIVND (reference sequence). Between the trimmed V and J ends, which lost 3 bases and 9 bases, there was a span of 12 bases. The CDR3 loop spans 13 amino acids. The CDR3 DNA follows: TGTGCCAGTAGTATTCTAGGGGGACGTGAGCAGTTCTTC. It codes for CASSILGGREQFF.

The chain is built from TRBV6-8 and TRBJ2-1; D is perhaps TRBD2 (7 bases). V lost 5 bases and J 1 base, leaving 18 bases between the germline ends. Looked up from germline, CDR1 is MNHGY and CDR2 is SAAAGT. The CDR3 loop spans 17 amino acids. CDR3 protein: CASSDWGGLSSYNEQFF. In nucleotides, the CDR3 is TGTGCCAGCAGTGATTGGGGGGGGCTTTCTTCCTACAATGAGCAGTTCTTC.

The chain recombines TRBV18 with TRBJ2-1; a possible D gene is TRBD2 (6 bases). The germline V gene encodes CDR1 KGHSH and CDR2 LQKENI. This CDR3 spans 15 amino acids. The V gene lost 3 bases and the J gene lost 5 bases, with 14 bases spanning the gap. The CDR3 coding sequence is TGTGCCAGCTCACCTGGTCTAGCGCTGAACAATGAGCAGTTCTTC. Amino acid sequence: CASSPGLALNNEQFF.

This clone was recorded once. The J gene is TRBJ2-3, the V gene TRBV7-6; D remains unclear. V was cut by 3 bases and J by 4 bases, with 17 bases left in between. Germline loops: CDR1 SGHVS, CDR2 FNYEAQ. The CDR3 totals 16 residues. CDR3 in DNA: TGTGCCAGCAGCTTGGGTATTGGCAGTTTGCCAGATACGCAGTATTTT. Protein product: CASSLGIGSLPDTQYF.

The V gene is TRBV29-1, the J gene TRBJ1-2; D possibly corresponds to TRBD1 (6 bases). The CDR3 length is 13 residues. The V end lost 8 bases, the J end lost 4 bases, and 17 bases lay between the germline ends. Germline CDR1 and CDR2: SQVTM and ANQGSEA. DNA for the CDR3: TGCAGCTACTCACCCCAGGGGATCTATGGCTACACCTTC. This sequence encodes CSYSPQGIYGYTF.

V gene TRBV1 combines with J gene TRBJ1-1. TRBV1 is annotated as a pseudogene. This CDR3 is 17 amino acids long. The CDR3 sequence: CASSQEGMGSMNTEAFF. In DNA, the CDR3 is TGCGCCAGCAGCCAAGAAGGGATGGGCAGCATGAACACTGAAGCTTTCTTT.

CDR3 nucleotides: TGTGCCAGTAGTATAGATCTGGGCAGGGGGCATGGCTACACCTTC. This translates into CASSIDLGRGHGYTF. This rearrangement joins TRBV19 to TRBJ1-2; 8 nucleotides agree with TRBD1. This CDR3 is 15 amino acids long. The junction had 6 bases not matched to a gene; V was cut back by 0 bases and J by 6 bases. In germline, CDR1 is LNHDA, CDR2 SQIVND (reference sequence).

The V and J genes are TRBV18 and TRBJ1-4; no definite D call. V was trimmed by 1 base and J by 5 bases, leaving 14 bases between them. Per germline, CDR1 KGHSH and CDR2 LQKENI. The CDR3 totals 16 residues. The CDR3 nucleotides read TGTGCCAGCTCACCACGGGAGAGTGGGTCAAATGAAAAACTGTTTTTT. It encodes CASSPRESGSNEKLFF. Together with reference TRBV18 and TRBJ1-4, the CDR3 gives the full variable domain: NAGVMQNPRHLVRRRGQEARLRCSPMKGHSHVYWYRQLPEEGLKFMVYLQKENIIDESGMPKERFSAEFPKEGPSILRIQQVVRGDSAAYFCASSPRESGSNEKLFFGSGTQLSVL.

The chain joins TRBV6-8 to TRBJ1-1, with TRBD1 identical over 7 bases. Germline CDR1 and CDR2: MNHGY and SAAAGT. V dropped 2 bases and J dropped 4; count of bases not matched to a gene: 7. The CDR3 contains 15 residues. The CDR3 reads CASSYPTGEGTEAFF. The CDR3 coding sequence is TGTGCCAGCAGTTACCCTACAGGGGAGGGCACTGAAGCTTTCTTT.

CDR3 in DNA: TGTGCCAGCAGCTTGAGTCTAACCCCCTACGAGCAGTACTTC. It is translated as CASSLSLTPYEQYF. The V and J genes are TRBV11-3 and TRBJ2-7; D gene ambiguous. This CDR3 comprises 14 residues. The germline V gene encodes CDR1 SGHNT and CDR2 YENEEA. Trimming removed 3 bases at V and 2 bases at J, with 11 bases between.

The chain joins TRBV11-3 to TRBJ2-7; 12 bases line up with TRBD2. J gave up 2 bases and V 6 bases, and 2 bases lay outside the gene matches. This CDR3 spans 14 amino acids. Per germline, CDR1 SGHNT and CDR2 YENEEA. CDR3 nucleotide sequence: TGTGCCAGCAGGGGACTAGCGGGTACCTACGAGCAGTACTTC. It specifies CASRGLAGTYEQYF.

The CDR3 DNA follows: TGTGCCAGCCTAGCGGGGGGGTCAGATACGCAGTATTTT. It specifies CASLAGGSDTQYF. V is TRBV14 and J is TRBJ2-3, with 12 bases matching TRBD2. V shed 8 bases and J 4 bases; nucleotides not matched to a gene: 1. CDR3 length: 13 amino acids. Germline V gene sequence: CDR1 SGHDN, CDR2 FVKESK.

The genes are TRBV2 and TRBJ1-4; the D is unclear. V gave up 3 bases and J gave up 7 bases, with 18 bases separating them. Germline CDR1 reads SNHLY; CDR2 reads FYNNEI. This CDR3 contains 16 residues. The CDR3 DNA reads TGTGCCAGCAGTGATATTACCGGGTCGACGGGTGAAAAACTGTTTTTT. Its protein is CASSDITGSTGEKLFF.

The V gene is TRBV5-1, the J gene TRBJ2-3; 16 positions match TRBD2. From germline, CDR1 is SGHRS and CDR2 YFSETQ. V trimming: 4 bases; J trimming: 7 bases; junction bases outside the gene matches: 3. This CDR3 is built from 15 residues. CDR3 bases: TGCGCCAGCAGCCCGGGACTAGCGGGGGGGAATACGCAGTATTTT. Translated, it gives CASSPGLAGGNTQYF.

The chain employs TRBV29-1 and TRBJ1-1; D is possibly TRBD1 (6 bases). Germline assignment: CDR1 SQVTM and CDR2 ANQGSEA. The CDR3 is made up of 11 amino acids. Between the trimmed V and J ends, which lost 4 bases and 3 bases, there was a span of 6 bases. CDR3 in amino acids: CSVGQDTEAFF. As DNA, the CDR3 is TGCAGCGTTGGACAGGACACTGAAGCTTTCTTT.

The V and J genes are TRBV19 and TRBJ1-2; 11 positions match TRBD1. V gave up 4 bases and J gave up 4 bases; unmatched junction bases: 11. The CDR3 is 17 residues long. Per the germline V gene, CDR1 is LNHDA and CDR2 is SQIVND (reference sequence). CDR3 amino acids: CASSTPDRGRVGYGYTF. CDR3 DNA sequence: TGTGCCAGTAGTACCCCGGACAGGGGGCGCGTCGGCTATGGCTACACCTTC.

This clone has more than one count but fewer than ten. V usage is TRBV25-1 and J usage is TRBJ1-3; 11 bases map to TRBD1. This CDR3 region has 18 residues. V dropped 1 base and J dropped 4; count of bases not matched to a gene: 9. The germline CDR1 and CDR2 sequences are MGHDK and SYGVNS. Here the CDR3 reads CASSEFGDRGSIGNTIYF. CDR3 sequence (DNA): TGTGCCAGCAGTGAATTTGGGGACAGGGGGTCGATCGGAAACACCATATATTTT.

This clone was detected only once. The chain uses TRBV13 and TRBJ2-2; D gene ambiguous. This CDR3 has 15 residues. Germline V CDR1 and CDR2: PRHDT, FYEKMQ (reference sequence). V lost 5 bases and J 6 bases, leaving 16 bases between the germline ends. The CDR3 region is CASSVSGSHPGELFF. The DNA for the CDR3 is TGTGCCAGCAGCGTCTCCGGGTCCCACCCCGGGGAGCTGTTTTTT.

In its sample, this clone is medium-sized (0.01 to 0.1%). This chain uses TRBV18 with TRBJ2-7; D remains unclear. The V and J ends lost 3 bases and 4 bases respectively, with 13 bases between them. The CDR3 extends over 14 amino acids. Germline assignment: CDR1 KGHSH and CDR2 LQKENI. The CDR3 DNA is TGTGCCAGCTCACCTCCGGAAAGGGCGTACGAGCAGTACTTC. It encodes CASSPPERAYEQYF.

V and J are TRBV18 and TRBJ1-2; D gene unclear. The CDR3 is 13 residues long. The V gene's germline CDR1 is KGHSH and CDR2 LQKENI. Trimming pared 3 bases from V and 2 bases from J, leaving 7 bases between. CDR3 sequence (DNA): TGTGCCAGCTCACCGAAAACAAACTATGGCTACACCTTC. Translated, it gives CASSPKTNYGYTF.